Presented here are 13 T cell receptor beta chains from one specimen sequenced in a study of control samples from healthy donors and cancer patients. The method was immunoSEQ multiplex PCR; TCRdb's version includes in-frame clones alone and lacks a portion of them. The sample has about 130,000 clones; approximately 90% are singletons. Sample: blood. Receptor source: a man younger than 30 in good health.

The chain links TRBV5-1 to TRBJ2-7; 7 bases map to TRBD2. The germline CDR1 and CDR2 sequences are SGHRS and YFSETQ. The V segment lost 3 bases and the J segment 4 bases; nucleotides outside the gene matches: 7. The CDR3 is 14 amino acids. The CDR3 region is CASSSGLLKYEQYF. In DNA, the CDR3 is TGCGCCAGCAGCTCGGGACTATTGAAATACGAGCAGTACTTC. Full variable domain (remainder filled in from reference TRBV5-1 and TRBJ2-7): KAGVTQTPRYLIKTRGQQVTLSCSPISGHRSVSWYQQTPGQGLQFLFEYFSETQRNKGNFPGRFSGRQFSNSRSEMNVSTLELGDSALYLCASSSGLLKYEQYFGPGTRLTVT.

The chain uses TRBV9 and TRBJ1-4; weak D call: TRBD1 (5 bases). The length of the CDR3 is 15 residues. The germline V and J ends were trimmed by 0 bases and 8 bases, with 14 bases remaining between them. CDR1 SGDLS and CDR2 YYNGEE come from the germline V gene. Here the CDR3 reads CASSVAGSRWEKLFF. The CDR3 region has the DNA TGTGCCAGCAGCGTAGCAGGGTCGAGATGGGAAAAACTGTTTTTT.

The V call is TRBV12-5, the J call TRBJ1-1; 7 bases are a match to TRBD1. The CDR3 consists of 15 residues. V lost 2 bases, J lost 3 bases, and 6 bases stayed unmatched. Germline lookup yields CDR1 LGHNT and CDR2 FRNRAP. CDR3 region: CASGLSFDRDTEAFF. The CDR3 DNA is TGTGCTAGTGGTTTGTCCTTTGACAGGGACACTGAAGCTTTCTTT.

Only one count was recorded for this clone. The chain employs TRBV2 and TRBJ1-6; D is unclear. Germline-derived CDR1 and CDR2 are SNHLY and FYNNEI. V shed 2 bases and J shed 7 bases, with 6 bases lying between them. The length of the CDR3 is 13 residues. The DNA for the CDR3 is TGTGCCAGCAGTGAATCGCAAAATTCACCCCTCCACTTT. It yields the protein CASSESQNSPLHF.

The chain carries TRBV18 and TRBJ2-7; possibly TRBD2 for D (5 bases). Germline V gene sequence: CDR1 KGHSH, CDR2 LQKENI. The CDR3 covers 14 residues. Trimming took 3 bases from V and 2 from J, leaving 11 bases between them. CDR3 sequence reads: CASSPDGITYEQYF. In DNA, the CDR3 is TGTGCCAGCTCACCGGACGGGATTACCTACGAGCAGTACTTC. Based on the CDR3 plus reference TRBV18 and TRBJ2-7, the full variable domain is NAGVMQNPRHLVRRRGQEARLRCSPMKGHSHVYWYRQLPEEGLKFMVYLQKENIIDESGMPKERFSAEFPKEGPSILRIQQVVRGDSAAYFCASSPDGITYEQYFGPGTRLTVT.

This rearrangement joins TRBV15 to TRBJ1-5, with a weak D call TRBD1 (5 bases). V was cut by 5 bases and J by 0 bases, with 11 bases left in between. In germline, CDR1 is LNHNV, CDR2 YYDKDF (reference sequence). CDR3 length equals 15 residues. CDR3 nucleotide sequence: TGTGCCACCAGCCGACGACAGTATAGCAATCAGCCCCAGCATTTT. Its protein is CATSRRQYSNQPQHF.

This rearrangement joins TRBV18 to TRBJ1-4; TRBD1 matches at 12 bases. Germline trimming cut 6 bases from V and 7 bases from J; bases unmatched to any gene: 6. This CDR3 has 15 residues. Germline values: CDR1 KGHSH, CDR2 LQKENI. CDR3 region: CASSLLGQGAEKLFF. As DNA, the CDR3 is TGTGCCAGCTCGCTCCTGGGACAGGGGGCTGAAAAACTGTTTTTT.

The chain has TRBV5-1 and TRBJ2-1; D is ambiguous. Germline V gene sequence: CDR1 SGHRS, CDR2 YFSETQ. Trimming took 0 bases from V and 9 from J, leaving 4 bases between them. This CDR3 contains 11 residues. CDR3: CASSLEGEQFF. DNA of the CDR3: TGCGCCAGCAGCTTGGAAGGTGAGCAGTTCTTC. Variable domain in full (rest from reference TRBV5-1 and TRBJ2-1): KAGVTQTPRYLIKTRGQQVTLSCSPISGHRSVSWYQQTPGQGLQFLFEYFSETQRNKGNFPGRFSGRQFSNSRSEMNVSTLELGDSALYLCASSLEGEQFFGPGTRLTVL.

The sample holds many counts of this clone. The CDR3 sequence is CASSTQGANYGYTF. The CDR3, as DNA: TGTGCCAGCAGTACCCAGGGGGCGAACTATGGCTACACCTTC. The chain has TRBV27 and TRBJ1-2; TRBD1 matches 8 bases. The J segment lost 2 bases and the V segment lost 5 bases, leaving 4 bases of the junction unmatched. From germline, CDR1 is MNHEY and CDR2 SMNVEV (reference sequence). This CDR3 region has 14 residues.

CDR3 coding DNA: TGTGCCTGGAGTCCAATATCAAGACAGGGAAGGAGTACAGATACGCAGTATTTT. It specifies CAWSPISRQGRSTDTQYF. The J gene is TRBJ2-3, the V gene TRBV30; 7 nucleotides match TRBD1. The CDR3 length is 18 residues. Germline lookup yields CDR1 GTSNPN and CDR2 SVGIG (reference sequence). The junction had 17 bases not matched to a gene; V was cut back by 2 bases and J by 3 bases.

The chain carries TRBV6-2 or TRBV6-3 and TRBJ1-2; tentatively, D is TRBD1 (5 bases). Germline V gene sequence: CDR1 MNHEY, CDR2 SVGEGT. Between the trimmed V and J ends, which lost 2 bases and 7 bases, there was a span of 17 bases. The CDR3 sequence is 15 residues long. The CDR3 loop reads CASSYLGGAGLGYTF. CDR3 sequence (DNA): TGTGCCAGCAGTTACCTCGGTGGCGCGGGGCTTGGCTACACCTTC.

The CDR3 here is CSVESLDRGNTEAFF. The CDR3 DNA reads TGCAGCGTTGAAAGCTTGGACAGGGGTAACACTGAAGCTTTCTTT. The chain is built from TRBV29-1 and TRBJ1-1; 9 nucleotides line up with TRBD1. The V gene's germline CDR1 is SQVTM and CDR2 ANQGSEA. This CDR3 has 15 amino acids. V lost 2 bases to trimming and J lost 2 bases; unmatched junction nucleotides: 6.

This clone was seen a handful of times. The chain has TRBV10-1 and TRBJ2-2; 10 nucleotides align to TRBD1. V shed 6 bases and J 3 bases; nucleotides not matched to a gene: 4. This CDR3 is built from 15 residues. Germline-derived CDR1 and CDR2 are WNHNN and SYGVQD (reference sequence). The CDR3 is CASRDRGPHTGELFF. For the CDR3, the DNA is TGCGCCAGCAGAGACAGGGGGCCTCACACCGGGGAGCTGTTTTTT.